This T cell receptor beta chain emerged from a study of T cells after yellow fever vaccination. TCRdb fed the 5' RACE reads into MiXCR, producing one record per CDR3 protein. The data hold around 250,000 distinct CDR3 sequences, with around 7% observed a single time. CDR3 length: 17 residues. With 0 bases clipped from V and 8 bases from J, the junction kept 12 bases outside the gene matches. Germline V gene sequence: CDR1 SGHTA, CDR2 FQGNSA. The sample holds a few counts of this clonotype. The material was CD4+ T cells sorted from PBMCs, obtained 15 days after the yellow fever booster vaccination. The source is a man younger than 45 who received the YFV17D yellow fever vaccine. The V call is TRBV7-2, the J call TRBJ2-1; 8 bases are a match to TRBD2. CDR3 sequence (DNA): TGTGCCAGCAGCTTAGCCAGCTTACGACTTAGCGGGGATGAGCAGTTCTTC. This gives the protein CASSLASLRLSGDEQFF.